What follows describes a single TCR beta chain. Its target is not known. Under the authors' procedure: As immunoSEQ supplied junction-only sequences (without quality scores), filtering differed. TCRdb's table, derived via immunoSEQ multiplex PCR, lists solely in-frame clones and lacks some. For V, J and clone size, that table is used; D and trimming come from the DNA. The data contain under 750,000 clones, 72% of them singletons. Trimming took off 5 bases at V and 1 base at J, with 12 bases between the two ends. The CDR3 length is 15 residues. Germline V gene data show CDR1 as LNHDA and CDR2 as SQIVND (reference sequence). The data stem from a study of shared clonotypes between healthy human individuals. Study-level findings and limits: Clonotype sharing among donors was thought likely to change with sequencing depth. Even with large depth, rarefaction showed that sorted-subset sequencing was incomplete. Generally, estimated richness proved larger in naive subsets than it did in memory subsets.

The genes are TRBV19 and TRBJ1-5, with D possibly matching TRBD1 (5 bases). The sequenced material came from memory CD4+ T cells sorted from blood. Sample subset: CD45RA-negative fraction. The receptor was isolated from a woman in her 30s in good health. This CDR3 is CASSDTGLSNQPQHF. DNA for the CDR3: TGTGCCAGTAGTGATACAGGTTTAAGCAATCAGCCCCAGCATTTT.